The source of this TCR beta chain is a study of blood T cell repertoires in COVID-19. Study context: Sources were T cells, B-cell-depleted T cells, or PBMCs; the material itself was cDNA or gDNA.

What the recovered Cohort 3 donors had was two negative PCRs, clearance, or symptom resolution. This CDR3 has 14 amino acids. V was cut by 1 base and J by 8 bases, with 12 bases left in between. Germline loops: CDR1 SGHRS, CDR2 YFSETQ. Under the authors' procedure: Amplification of reference gene primers provided the estimated nucleated cell counts. Measured with immunoSEQ multiplex PCR; TCRdb has only the in-frame clones, and not every one. The DNA was the basis for D and trimming; V, J and clone size are from that table. The table has more than 250,000 clones, around 87% seen once. The clonotype comes from a woman between 25 and 40 years old who had recovered from COVID-19. The gene calls are TRBV5-1 and TRBJ1-4, with a weak D call TRBD1 (6 bases). The sequenced sample was PBMCs or T cells enriched from blood (not recorded which). CDR3 in DNA: TGCGCCAGCAGCTTGCAGGGGTTCGAGGAAAAACTGTTTTTT. Protein product: CASSLQGFEEKLFF.